The T cell receptor (beta chain) described here comes from a study of CDR3 diversity in severe acne. Using its own MiXCR run on the PCR reads, TCRdb lists one record per CDR3 protein. The data hold 100,000 or so distinct CDR3 sequences, with roughly half observed a single time. With respect to this clonotype: The conserved phenylalanine or tryptophan is not found at the CDR3 terminus, so this likely reflects a read error.

CDR3 length: 13 residues. CDR1 and CDR2 (germline): SGHRS, YFSETQ. V was trimmed by 1 base and J by 10 bases, leaving 12 bases between them. The genes are TRBV5-1 and TRBJ2-1, with D maybe TRBD1 (5 bases). The sample consisted of blood. The sequence was obtained from a male donor with acne. DNA of the CDR3: TGCGCCAGCAGCTTGTTTATAAGGGGCGAGCAGTTCCTC. Amino acids: CASSLFIRGEQFL.